The TCR beta chain under discussion was sequenced for a study of T-cell reconstitution after alpha-beta-depleted transplantation in children. Study results and limitations: By about two months after transplant, alpha-beta T cells reportedly arose from several hundred graft clones that had expanded.

The V gene's germline CDR1 is WSHSY and CDR2 SAAADI. Trimming stripped 0 bases from V and 4 bases from J, with 13 bases between. CDR3 length equals 16 residues. This clonotype was observed many times. No antigen is known for it. TCRbeta library construction was performed incorporating unique molecular identifiers. TCRdb recomputed calls from the PCR reads with MiXCR, one row per CDR3 protein. The table records hundreds of thousands of distinct CDR3 sequences, less than 15% of them present only once. The gene calls are TRBV10-2 and TRBJ2-1; D remains unclear. Material: PBMCs, obtained before TCRalphabeta/CD19-depleted stem cell transplant. The receptor's source is a girl aged 2-10 years with congenital amegakaryocytic thrombocytopenia, due to receive a stem cell transplant. The CDR3 here is CASSESGGYMYNEQFF. The CDR3, as DNA: TGCGCCAGCAGTGAGTCCGGCGGCTACATGTACAATGAGCAGTTCTTC.